The subject of this entry is one T cell receptor (beta chain). The sample originates from a study of blood T cell repertoires in COVID-19. Study details: Donors in the United States, Italy and Spain gave samples during acute or convalescent COVID-19. In each case, the material was cDNA or gDNA derived from T cells, B-cell-depleted T cells, or PBMCs.

This CDR3 comprises 16 residues. The V gene's germline CDR1 is MNHEY and CDR2 SMNVEV (reference sequence). V lost 1 base to trimming and J lost 2 bases, with 12 bases between them. Original processing methods: Quantification of nucleated cells was approximated via reference gene primer amplification. Sequencing used immunoSEQ multiplex PCR; TCRdb keeps in-frame clones, though not all of them. That table furnishes V, J and clone size, whereas the DNA furnished D and trimming. The sample lists about 190,000 clones, around 89% occurring once. The sequencing sample was made of peripheral blood. The genes are TRBV27 and TRBJ1-5; unclear D gene. The sequence came from a man aged 45 to 65 with acute or convalescent COVID-19. The CDR3 DNA reads as TGTGCCAGCAGTTTATATCCGGCCCAGGGCAATCAGCCCCAGCATTTT. Its protein is CASSLYPAQGNQPQHF.